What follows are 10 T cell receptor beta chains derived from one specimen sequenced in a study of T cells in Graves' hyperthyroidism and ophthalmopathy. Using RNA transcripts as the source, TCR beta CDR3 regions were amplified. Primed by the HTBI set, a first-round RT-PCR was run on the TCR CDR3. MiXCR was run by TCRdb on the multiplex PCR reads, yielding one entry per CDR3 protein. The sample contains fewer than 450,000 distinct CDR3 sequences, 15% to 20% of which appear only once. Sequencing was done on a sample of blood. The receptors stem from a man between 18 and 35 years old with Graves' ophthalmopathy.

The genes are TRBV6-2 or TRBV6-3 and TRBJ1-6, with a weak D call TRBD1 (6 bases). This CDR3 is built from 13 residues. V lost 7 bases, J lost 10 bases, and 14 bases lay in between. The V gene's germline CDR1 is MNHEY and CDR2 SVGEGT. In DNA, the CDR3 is TGTGCCAGCACAGGGGTTAAGGGGTCACCCCTCCACTTT. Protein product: CASTGVKGSPLHF.

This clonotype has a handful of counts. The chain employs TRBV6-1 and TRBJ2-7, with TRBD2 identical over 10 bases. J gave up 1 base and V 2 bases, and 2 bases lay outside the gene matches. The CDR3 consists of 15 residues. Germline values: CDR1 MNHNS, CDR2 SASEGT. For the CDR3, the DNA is TGTGCCAGCAGTGAACTAGCGGGGGTTTCCTACGAGCAGTACTTC. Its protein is CASSELAGVSYEQYF.

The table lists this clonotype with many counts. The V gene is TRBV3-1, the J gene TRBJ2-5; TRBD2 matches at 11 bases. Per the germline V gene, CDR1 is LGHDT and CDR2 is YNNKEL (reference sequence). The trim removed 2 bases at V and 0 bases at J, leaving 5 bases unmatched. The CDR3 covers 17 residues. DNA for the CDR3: TGTGCCAGCAGCCAACTAGCGGGGGGCAAGTACCAAGAGACCCAGTACTTC. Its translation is CASSQLAGGKYQETQYF.

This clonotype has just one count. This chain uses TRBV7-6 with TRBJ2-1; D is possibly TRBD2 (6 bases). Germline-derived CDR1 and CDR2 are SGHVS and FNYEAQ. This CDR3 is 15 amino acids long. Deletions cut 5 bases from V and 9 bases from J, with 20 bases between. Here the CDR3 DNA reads TGTGCCAGCAGCCCCCGCGGGGAAGGGCGGGGTGAGCAGTTCTTC. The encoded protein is CASSPRGEGRGEQFF. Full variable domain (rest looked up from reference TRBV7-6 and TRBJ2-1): GAGVSQSPRYKVTKRGQDVALRCDPISGHVSLYWYRQALGQGPEFLTYFNYEAQQDKSGLPNDRFSAERPEGSISTLTIQRTEQRDSAMYRCASSPRGEGRGEQFFGPGTRLTVL.

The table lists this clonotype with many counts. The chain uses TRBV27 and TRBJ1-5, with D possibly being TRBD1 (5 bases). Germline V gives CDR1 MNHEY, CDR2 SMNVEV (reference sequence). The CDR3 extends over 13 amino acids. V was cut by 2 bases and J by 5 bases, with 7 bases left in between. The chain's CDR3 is CASSLQGHQPQHF. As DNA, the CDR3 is TGTGCCAGCAGTTTACAGGGCCATCAGCCCCAGCATTTT.

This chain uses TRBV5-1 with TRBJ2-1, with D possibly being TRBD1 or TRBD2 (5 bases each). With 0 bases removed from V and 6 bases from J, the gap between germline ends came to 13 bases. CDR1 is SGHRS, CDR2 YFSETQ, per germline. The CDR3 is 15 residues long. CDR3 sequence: CASSLGDLLGNEQFF. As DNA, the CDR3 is TGCGCCAGCAGCTTGGGGGACCTTCTTGGCAATGAGCAGTTCTTC. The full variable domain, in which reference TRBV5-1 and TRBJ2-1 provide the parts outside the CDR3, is KAGVTQTPRYLIKTRGQQVTLSCSPISGHRSVSWYQQTPGQGLQFLFEYFSETQRNKGNFPGRFSGRQFSNSRSEMNVSTLELGDSALYLCASSLGDLLGNEQFFGPGTRLTVL.

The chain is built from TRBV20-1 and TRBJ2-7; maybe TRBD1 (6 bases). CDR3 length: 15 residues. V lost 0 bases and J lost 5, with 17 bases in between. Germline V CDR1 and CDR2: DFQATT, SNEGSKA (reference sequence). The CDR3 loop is CSARDPPGALDEQYF. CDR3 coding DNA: TGCAGTGCTAGAGATCCCCCAGGGGCCCTTGACGAGCAGTACTTC.

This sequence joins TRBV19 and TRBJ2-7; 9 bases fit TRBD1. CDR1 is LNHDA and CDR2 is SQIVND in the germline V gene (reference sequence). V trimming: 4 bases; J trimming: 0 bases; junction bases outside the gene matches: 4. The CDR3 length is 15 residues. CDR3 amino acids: CASSKGTGSSYEQYF. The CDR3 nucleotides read TGTGCCAGTAGTAAAGGGACAGGGAGCTCCTACGAGCAGTACTTC.

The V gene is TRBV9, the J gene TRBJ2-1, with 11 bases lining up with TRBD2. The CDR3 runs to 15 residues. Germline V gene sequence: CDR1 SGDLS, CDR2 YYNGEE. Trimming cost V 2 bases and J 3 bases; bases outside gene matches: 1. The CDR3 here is CASSVLAGGYNEQFF. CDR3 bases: TGTGCCAGCAGCGTGCTAGCGGGGGGCTACAATGAGCAGTTCTTC.

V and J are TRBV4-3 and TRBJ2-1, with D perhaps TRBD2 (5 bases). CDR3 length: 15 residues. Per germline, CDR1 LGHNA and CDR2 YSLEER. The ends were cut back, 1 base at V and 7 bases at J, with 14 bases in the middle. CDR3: CASSQVLATGNEQFF. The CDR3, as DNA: TGCGCCAGCAGCCAAGTCCTCGCTACGGGGAATGAGCAGTTCTTC.